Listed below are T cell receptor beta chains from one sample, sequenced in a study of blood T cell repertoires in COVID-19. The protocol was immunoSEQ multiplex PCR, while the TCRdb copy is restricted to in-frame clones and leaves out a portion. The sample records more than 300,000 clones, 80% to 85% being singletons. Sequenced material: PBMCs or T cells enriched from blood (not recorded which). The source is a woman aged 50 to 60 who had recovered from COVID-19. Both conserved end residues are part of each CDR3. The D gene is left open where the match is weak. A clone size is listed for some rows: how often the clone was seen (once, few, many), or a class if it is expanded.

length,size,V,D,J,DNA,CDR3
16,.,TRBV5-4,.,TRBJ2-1,TGTGCCAGCAGCTCAGGGCGATTAGCCTCCCACAATGAGCAGTTCTTC,CASSSGRLASHNEQFF
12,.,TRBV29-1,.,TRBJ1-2,TGCAGCGTTGAAAAACAGTCTTCTGGCTACACCTTC,CSVEKQSSGYTF
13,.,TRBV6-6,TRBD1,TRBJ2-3,TGTGCCAGCAGCGGGACAGGGCCAGATACGCAGTATTTT,CASSGTGPDTQYF
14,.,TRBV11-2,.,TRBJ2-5,TGTGCCAGCACCCCTCAGGACTCGCAAGAGACCCAGTACTTC,CASTPQDSQETQYF
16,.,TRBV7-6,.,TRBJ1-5,TGTGCCAGCAGCTTATCCCCCGGGGGGGTCAATCAGCCCCAGCATTTT,CASSLSPGGVNQPQHF
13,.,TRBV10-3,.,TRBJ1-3,TGTGCCATCAGTGTCCAGGGAGGAAACACCATATATTTT,CAISVQGGNTIYF
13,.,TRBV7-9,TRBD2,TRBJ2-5,TGTGCCAGCAGCCGACTAGCGGGAGAGACCCAGTACTTC,CASSRLAGETQYF
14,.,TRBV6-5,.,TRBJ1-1,TGTGCCAGCAGTTACGCGGCCCCGGCGGCTGAAGCTTTCTTT,CASSYAAPAAEAFF
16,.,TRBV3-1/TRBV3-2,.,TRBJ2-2,TGTGCCAGCAGCCAACAGCCAGCGGCCGGGGCCGGGGAGCTGTTTTTT,CASSQQPAAGAGELFF
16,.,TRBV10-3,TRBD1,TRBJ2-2,TGTGCCATCAGTGGTAGTCGACAGGGGGCCACCGGGGAGCTGTTTTTT,CAISGSRQGATGELFF
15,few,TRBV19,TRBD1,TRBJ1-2,TGTGCCAGTAGTATAGGGGACAGGGCAGACTATGGCTACACCTTC,CASSIGDRADYGYTF
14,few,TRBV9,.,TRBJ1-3,TGTGCCAGCAGCGTAGGCTACTCTGGAAACACCATATATTTT,CASSVGYSGNTIYF
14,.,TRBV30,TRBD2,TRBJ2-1,TGTGCCTGGAGAAAACTAGCGGGAGGTGGTGAGCAGTTCTTC,CAWRKLAGGGEQFF
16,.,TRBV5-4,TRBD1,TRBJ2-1,TGTGCCAGCAGTCCGCGAGCCCGGACAGGGGACAAAGAGCAGTTCTTC,CASSPRARTGDKEQFF
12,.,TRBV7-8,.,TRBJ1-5,TGTGCCAGCAGCCCCACGGATCAGCCCCAGCATTTT,CASSPTDQPQHF
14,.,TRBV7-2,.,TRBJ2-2,TGTGCCAGCAGCCGTATGACACAGACCGGGGAGCTGTTTTTT,CASSRMTQTGELFF
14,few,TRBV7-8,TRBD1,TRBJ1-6,TGTGCCGGACCTCGACAGGGAGATAATTCACCCCTCCACTTT,CAGPRQGDNSPLHF
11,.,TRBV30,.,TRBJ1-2,TGTGCCTGGACTTTCTCCCATGGCTACACCTTC,CAWTFSHGYTF
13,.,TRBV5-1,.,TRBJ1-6,TGCGCCAGCAGCTTGGATACAGGGCAGCTCCTCCACTTT,CASSLDTGQLLHF
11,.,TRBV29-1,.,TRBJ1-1,TGCAGCGTTGAAGGGTCTCGGGGAGCTTTCTTT,CSVEGSRGAFF
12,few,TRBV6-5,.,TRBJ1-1,TGTGCCAGCACCCTTAGCGTGCCGGGAGCTTTCTTT,CASTLSVPGAFF
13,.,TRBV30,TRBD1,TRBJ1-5,TGTGCCTGGGGTGGACAGGCTAATCAGCCCCAGCATTTT,CAWGGQANQPQHF
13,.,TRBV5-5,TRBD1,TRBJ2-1,TGTGCCAGCAGCACAGGGGCTTTTAATGAGCAGTTCTTC,CASSTGAFNEQFF
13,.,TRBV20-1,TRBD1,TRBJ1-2,TGCAGTGCTAGTCGGGCAGGGGGCTATGGCTACACCTTC,CSASRAGGYGYTF
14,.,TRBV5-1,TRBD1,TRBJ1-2,TGCGCCAGCAGCGCTATGGACAGGAACTATGGCTACACCTTC,CASSAMDRNYGYTF
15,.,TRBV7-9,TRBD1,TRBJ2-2,TGTGCCAGCAGCGGAAGGGACAGGGTAACCGGGGAGCTGTTTTTT,CASSGRDRVTGELFF
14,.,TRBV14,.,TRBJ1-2,TGTGCCAGCAGCCAAGAGCAGGGCCCCTATGGCTACACCTTC,CASSQEQGPYGYTF
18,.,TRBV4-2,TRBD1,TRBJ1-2,TGTGCCAGCAGCCAAGGGGACCTATCAGGGGGCGGCGGCTATGGCTACACCTTC,CASSQGDLSGGGGYGYTF
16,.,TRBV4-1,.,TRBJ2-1,TGCGCCAGCAGCCAAGAGAGGCCCAACTCCTACAATGAGCAGTTCTTC,CASSQERPNSYNEQFF
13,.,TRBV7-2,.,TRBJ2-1,TGTGCCAGCAGCTTAGTTCGGGGTAATGAGCAGTTCTTC,CASSLVRGNEQFF
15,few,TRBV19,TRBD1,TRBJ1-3,TGTGCCAGCTCAGGGCAGGGGGACTCTGGAAACACCATATATTTT,CASSGQGDSGNTIYF
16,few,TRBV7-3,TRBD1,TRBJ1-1,TGTGCCAGCAGTGACCCCGACAGGGTGGCCTCCACTGAAGCTTTCTTT,CASSDPDRVASTEAFF
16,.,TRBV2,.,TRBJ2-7,TGTGCCAGCAGTGAAGCGCTTCAGGGGCCCCTTGGCGAGCAGTACTTC,CASSEALQGPLGEQYF
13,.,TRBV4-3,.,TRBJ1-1,TGCGCCAGCAGCCCCTCCCTCCACACTGAAGCTTTCTTT,CASSPSLHTEAFF
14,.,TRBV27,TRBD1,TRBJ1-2,TGTGCCAGTAAAGGGACAGGGATCAGGCATGGCTACACCTTC,CASKGTGIRHGYTF
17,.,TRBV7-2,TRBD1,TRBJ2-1,TGTGCCAGCAGCTTAGCGGCAACAGGGGGCGCCTACAATGAGCAGTTCTTC,CASSLAATGGAYNEQFF
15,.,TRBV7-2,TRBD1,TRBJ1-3,TGTGCCAGCAGCTTTACAGGGGACTCTGGAAACACCATATATTTT,CASSFTGDSGNTIYF
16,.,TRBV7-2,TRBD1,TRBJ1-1,TGTGCCAGCAGCTTAGTAGACAGGACAGGGAACACTGAAGCTTTCTTT,CASSLVDRTGNTEAFF
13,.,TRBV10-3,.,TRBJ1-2,TGTGCCATCAGTGTGGTAGATTTCTATGGCTACACCTTC,CAISVVDFYGYTF
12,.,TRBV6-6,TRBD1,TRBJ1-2,TGTGCCAGCAGAGGACAGGGACATGGCTACACCTTC,CASRGQGHGYTF
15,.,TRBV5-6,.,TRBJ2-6,TGTGCCAGCAGGCAGACCGGGTCTGGGGCCAACGTCCTGACTTTC,CASRQTGSGANVLTF
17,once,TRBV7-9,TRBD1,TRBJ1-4,TGTGCCAGCAGGGTTGGACAGGGGGGTTCGACTAATGAAAAACTGTTTTTT,CASRVGQGGSTNEKLFF
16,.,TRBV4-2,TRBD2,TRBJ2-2,TGTGCCAGCAGCCAGCAGAGCGGGAGGGCCGGCGGGGAGCTGTTTTTT,CASSQQSGRAGGELFF
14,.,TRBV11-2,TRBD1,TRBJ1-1,TGTGCCAGCAGCTTCGACAGGGGAGGGACTGAAGCTTTCTTT,CASSFDRGGTEAFF
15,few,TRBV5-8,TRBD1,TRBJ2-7,TGTGCCAGCAGCTGGGGGGGACAGGGGGCCTACGAGCAGTACTTC,CASSWGGQGAYEQYF
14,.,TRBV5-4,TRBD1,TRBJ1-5,TGTGCCAGCAGCCTACAGGGGGACAATCAGCCCCAGCATTTT,CASSLQGDNQPQHF
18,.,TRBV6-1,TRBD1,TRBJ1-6,TGTGCCAGCAGTGAAGCGAGAGACAGGGGGGTCGGAAATTCACCCCTCCACTTT,CASSEARDRGVGNSPLHF
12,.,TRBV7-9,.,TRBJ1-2,TGTGCCAGCAGCCCCTCCCCCGATGGCTACACCTTC,CASSPSPDGYTF
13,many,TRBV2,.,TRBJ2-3,TGTGCCAGCAGGCAGGGGTGGGCAGATACGCAGTATTTT,CASRQGWADTQYF
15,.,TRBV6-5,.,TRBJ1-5,TGTGCCAGCAGTTACTACAGACAGGTCAATCAGCCCCAGCATTTT,CASSYYRQVNQPQHF
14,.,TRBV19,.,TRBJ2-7,TGTGCCAGTAGTATAGGTCTAGGAGCCTACGAGCAGTACTTC,CASSIGLGAYEQYF
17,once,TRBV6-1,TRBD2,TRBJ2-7,TGTGCCAGCAGTGAAGTGTTCCCCGGGACTAGCTTTTACGAGCAGTACTTC,CASSEVFPGTSFYEQYF
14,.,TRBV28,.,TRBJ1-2,TGTGCCAGCAGTTCCCCCGGGGAGCTTTATGGCTACACCTTC,CASSSPGELYGYTF
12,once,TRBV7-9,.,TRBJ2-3,TGTGCCAGCAGCCTATCCGGGGATACGCAGTATTTT,CASSLSGDTQYF